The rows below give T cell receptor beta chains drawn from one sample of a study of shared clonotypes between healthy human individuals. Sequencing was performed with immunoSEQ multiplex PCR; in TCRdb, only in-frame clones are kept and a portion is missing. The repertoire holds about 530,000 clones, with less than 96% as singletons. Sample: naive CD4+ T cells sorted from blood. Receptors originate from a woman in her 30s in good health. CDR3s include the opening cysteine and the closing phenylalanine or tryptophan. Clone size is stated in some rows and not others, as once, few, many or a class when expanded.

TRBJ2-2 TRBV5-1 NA CASSFPGDSTGELFF
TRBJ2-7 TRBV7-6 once CASSFLSGEQYF
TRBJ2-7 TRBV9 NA CASSVAASGRHEQYF
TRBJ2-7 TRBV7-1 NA CASSSPGQDYEQYF
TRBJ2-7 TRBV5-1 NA CASSRGLENYEQYF
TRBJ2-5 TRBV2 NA CASSGNLGSQETQYF
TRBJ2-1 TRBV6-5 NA CASSTPLGSEQFF
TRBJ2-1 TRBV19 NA CASRLAGADEQFF
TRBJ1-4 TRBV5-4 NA CASSLGVGTATNEKLFF
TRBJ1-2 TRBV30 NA CAYDRDVALGGYTF
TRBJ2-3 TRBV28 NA CASSFMGGTFRDTQYF
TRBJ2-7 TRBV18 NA CASSLTRGDEQYF
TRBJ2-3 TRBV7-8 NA CASSLRSGSWADTQYF
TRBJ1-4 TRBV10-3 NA CAISAGVTANNEKLFF
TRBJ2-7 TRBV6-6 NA CASSYTASGTYEQYF
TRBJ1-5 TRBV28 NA CASSAAGTGYKNQPQHF
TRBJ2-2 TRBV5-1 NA CASLAENTGELFF
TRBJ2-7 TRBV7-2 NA CASSLKRALYEQYF
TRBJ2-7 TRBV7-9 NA CASSPDRGFYEQYF
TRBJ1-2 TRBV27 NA CASSLGRFYGYTF
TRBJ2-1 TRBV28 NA CASSLAEGWSEQFF
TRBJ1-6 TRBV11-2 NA CASSLGYHLNSPLHF
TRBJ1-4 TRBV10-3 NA CAISESSPGRSEKLFF
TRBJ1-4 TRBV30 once CAWSHRGVREKLFF
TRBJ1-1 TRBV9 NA CASSVDSGGQPWLNTEAFF
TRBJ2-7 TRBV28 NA CASGTGEREQYF
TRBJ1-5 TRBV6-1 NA CASSEKQGRPQHF
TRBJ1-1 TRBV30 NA CAWSRNTEAFF
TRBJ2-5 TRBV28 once CASIGAQVGLETQYF
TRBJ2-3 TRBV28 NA CATPGDSTDTQYF
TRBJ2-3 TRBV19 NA CASSIGAGKSTDTQYF
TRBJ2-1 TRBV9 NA CASSLTSGRYNEQFF
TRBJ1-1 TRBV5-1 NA CASSLAGNTEAFF
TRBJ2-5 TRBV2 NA CASSADRVGETQYF
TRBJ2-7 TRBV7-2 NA CASSLGQIPYEQYF
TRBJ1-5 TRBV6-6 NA CASNYGTGKNQPQHF
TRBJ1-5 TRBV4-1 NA CASSLGNQPQHF
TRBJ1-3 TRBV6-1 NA CASRSDRLSGNTIYF
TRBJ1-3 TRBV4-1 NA CASSQVGGVFGNTIYF
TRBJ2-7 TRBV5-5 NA CASSLILRARRNEQYF
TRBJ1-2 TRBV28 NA CASSSNWEPNYGYTF
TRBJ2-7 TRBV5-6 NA CASSNDREGWQYF
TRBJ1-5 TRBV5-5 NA CASSLSGQPQHF
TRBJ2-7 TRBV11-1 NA CASSLLADVSYEQYF
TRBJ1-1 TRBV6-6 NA CASSYGQRNTEAFF
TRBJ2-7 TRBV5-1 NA CASRADYEQYF
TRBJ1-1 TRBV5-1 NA CASSYDRVENTEAFF
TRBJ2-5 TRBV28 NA CASSSSGTQYF
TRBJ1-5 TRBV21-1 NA CASNKTRNSNQPQHF
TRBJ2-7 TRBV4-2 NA CASSQELSSALYEQYF
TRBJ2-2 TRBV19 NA CASSSNRDRFTGELFF
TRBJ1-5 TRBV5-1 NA CASSKSGGNQPQHF
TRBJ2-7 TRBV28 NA CASSFSAGWYEQYF
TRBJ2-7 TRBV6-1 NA CASSATGTGGSEQYF
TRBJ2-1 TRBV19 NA CASSNPGTKYNEQFF
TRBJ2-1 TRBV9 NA CASSGTAAVGGEQFF
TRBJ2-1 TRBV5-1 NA CASTGTSGTTYNEQFF